This T cell receptor (beta chain) came from a study of blood T cell repertoires in COVID-19. Profiled with immunoSEQ multiplex PCR; TCRdb holds only in-frame clones, not every one. The repertoire consists of around 25,000 clones, with over 75% occurring once and the leading ten covering more than 65%. The ends lost 0 bases at V and 3 bases at J; junction bases unmatched: 0. This CDR3 is 15 amino acids long. The germline CDR1 and CDR2 sequences are SGHNT and YYREEE (reference sequence). The J gene is TRBJ2-7, the V gene TRBV5-4; TRBD2 matches at 13 bases. Sequencing was performed on peripheral blood. The clonotype was recovered from a man aged 65 to 79 with acute or convalescent COVID-19. The CDR3 DNA reads TGTGCCAGCAGCTTGGGACTAGCGGGGGGCTACGAGCAGTACTTC. The encoded protein is CASSLGLAGGYEQYF.